This T cell receptor (beta chain) stems from a study of regulatory T cells in long-lasting Graves disease listed by TCRdb under 2021. For context, the study as a whole: Persistent Graves' disease was defined as antithyroid drug treatment for over 5 years with persistently positive TSH receptor autoantibodies. Peripheral blood TCR sequencing and RNA sequencing compared persistent Graves' disease patients with newly diagnosed Graves' disease patients. A total of about 33 samples underwent TCR sequencing, from some 13 patients with persistent Graves' disease and roughly 20 patients with newly diagnosed Graves' disease. The study was conducted in China and was registered as a clinical trial. Persistent Graves' disease patients in the clinical cohort had taken antithyroid drugs for approximately 9.5 years on average. General conclusions and limits of the study: Persistent patients shared more public clonotypes among themselves (under 3,000) than newly diagnosed patients did (approximately 870). Compared with newly diagnosed patients, persistent Graves' disease patients had lower TCR Shannon entropy and fewer highly expanded clones, which suggests clonal expansion. Only peripheral blood was studied, because thyroid tissue, the primary lesion, was inaccessible. Preferential use of TRBV28, TRBJ1-2 and TRBJ2-5 was observed in persistent disease, whereas TRBV20-1 and TRBJ2-1 were favored in newly diagnosed disease. Sequencing and analysis were limited to the TCR beta chain. The authors noted that the small sample size was a limitation that may lower accuracy.

V sheds 0 bases and J sheds 7 bases, leaving 12 bases between their ends. Its CDR3 holds 15 amino acids, cysteine through phenylalanine. The entry retains the CDR3 DNA only, 45 bases that are in frame from base 1. As encoded in the germline V gene, CDR1 is SGHTA while CDR2 is FQGNSA. In the case of this clonotype: No antigen is known for it. Base quality data are lacking; no much larger clone is found one base away.

Library preparation was by multiplex PCR. These reads were obtained on an Illumina HiSeq 4000. To build TCR beta libraries, CDR3 regions were amplified by Arm-PCR using iRepertoire HTBI primers. Before sequencing, the PCR products underwent gel purification. On the study's bioinformatics: Gene usage analysis of CDR3 amino acid clonotypes relied on the 60 or so TRBV and around 14 TRBJ segments identified across samples. COPE and FqMerger were used to merge filtered high-quality paired reads into contigs. Contigs were aligned with BLAST to IMGT TRBV, TRBD and TRBJ reference genes, and CDR3 was defined per IMGT. Highly expanded clones were defined as clonotypes with a frequency above 0.1%. Shannon entropy served as the measure of repertoire diversity, while the Gini coefficient captured V-J evenness. Clonotypes shared by more than one individual were considered public. The public reads were quality trimmed at Q25 with fastp and then assembled into clones with MiXCR by TCRdb, keeping productive beta chains. All rows with the same CDR3 protein become a single entry with the most common DNA and genes. Clone size and V and J calls follow TCRdb, not the original study. Within this sample are around 300,000 distinct CDR3 sequences, with roughly 21% of them counted one time only. The ten biggest clones cover around three fifths of the sample.

The time point label, read with the paper, signifies: persistent/refractory GD, antithyroid drugs over 5 years with positive TRAb. RNA was extracted from PBMCs in TRIzol for both TCR sequencing and RNA sequencing. Graves' disease was diagnosed according to American Thyroid Association guidelines. Patients were recruited from an endocrinology department in Xi'an, China. Each patient gave 7.5 to 10 milliliters of peripheral blood, collected in an EDTA anticoagulant tube. Ficoll Paque Plus density gradient separation was used to isolate PBMCs, and no further T cell sorting was performed. An Agilent 2100 Bioanalyzer and agarose gel were used to check RNA quality, and a NanoDrop 2000 was used to measure RNA concentration.

Here the chain combines TRBV7-2 and TRBJ1-4, with a tentative D gene TRBD1 over 5 matching bases. The sequenced sample was peripheral blood mononuclear cells (PBMCs), obtained when the disease was refractory, from a patient treated with antithyroid drugs. The receptor was isolated from a female donor with Graves disease. Here is the DNA: TGTGCCAGCAGCTTAGCGGCAGGGCATTCTGAAAAACTGTTTTTT. Translation gives CASSLAAGHSEKLFF.